This T cell receptor (beta chain) stems from a study of T-cell reconstitution after alpha-beta-depleted transplantation in children. Study-wide results and limits: Counts and diversity of T cells one year after transplant came mostly from newly produced T cells.

Concerning this clonotype: The target antigen is unknown.

This CDR3 is 13 amino acids long. Germline lookup yields CDR1 SGHTA and CDR2 FQGTGA. V was cut by 5 bases and J by 7 bases, with 12 bases left in between. During its preparation, the TCRbeta library received unique molecular identifiers. TCRdb passed the PCR reads through MiXCR, listing each CDR3 protein once. The sample yields roughly 790,000 distinct CDR3 sequences, under 20% seen once. This sequence joins TRBV7-3 and TRBJ2-1, with D possibly being TRBD2 (6 bases). This TCR was recovered from a male patient between 5 and 17 years old who had a stem cell transplant for acute lymphoblastic leukemia, so the T cells may come from the graft donor. Sequencing was performed on PBMCs, mostly from graft donor cells, taken 360 days after TCRalphabeta/CD19-depleted stem cell transplant. The CDR3 region is CASSTGSGNEQFF. The CDR3, as DNA: TGTGCCAGCAGCACCGGGAGTGGAAATGAGCAGTTCTTC.